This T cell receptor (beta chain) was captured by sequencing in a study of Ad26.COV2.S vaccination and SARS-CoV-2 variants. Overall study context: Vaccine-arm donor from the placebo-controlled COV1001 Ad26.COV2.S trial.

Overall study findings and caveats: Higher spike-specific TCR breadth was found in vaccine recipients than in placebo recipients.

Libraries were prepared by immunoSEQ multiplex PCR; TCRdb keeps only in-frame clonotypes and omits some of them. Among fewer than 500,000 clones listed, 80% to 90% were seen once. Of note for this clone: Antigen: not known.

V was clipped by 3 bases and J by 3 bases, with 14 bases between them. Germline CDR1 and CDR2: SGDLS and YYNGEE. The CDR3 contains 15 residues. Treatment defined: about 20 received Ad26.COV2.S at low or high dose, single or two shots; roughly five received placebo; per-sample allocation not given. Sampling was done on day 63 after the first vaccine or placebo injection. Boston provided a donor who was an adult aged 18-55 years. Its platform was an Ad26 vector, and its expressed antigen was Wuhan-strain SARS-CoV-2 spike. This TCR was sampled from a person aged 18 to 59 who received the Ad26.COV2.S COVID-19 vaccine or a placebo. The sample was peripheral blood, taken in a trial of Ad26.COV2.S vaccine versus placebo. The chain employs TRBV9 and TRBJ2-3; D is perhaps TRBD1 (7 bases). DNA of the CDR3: TGTGCCAGCAGCGCTGGAGGGGGCGTTACAGATACGCAGTATTTT. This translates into CASSAGGGVTDTQYF.